The clone carrying this T cell receptor beta chain was picked up many times. The source of the sample is a study of T-cell reconstitution after alpha-beta-depleted transplantation in children. Germline lookup yields CDR1 KGHSH and CDR2 LQKENI. The CDR3 loop spans 14 amino acids. V shed 3 bases and J shed 5 bases, with 14 bases lying between them. Unique molecular identifiers tagged the TCRbeta library. MiXCR was run by TCRdb on the PCR reads, yielding one entry per CDR3 protein. The data hold just over 70,000 distinct CDR3 sequences, with just under 7.5% observed a single time. The chain combines TRBV18 with TRBJ2-7, with D possibly being TRBD2 (8 bases). The clonotype originates from a human donor who donated a stem cell graft to a child with acute lymphoblastic leukemia. The source was PBMCs from the stem cell graft donor, collected from the stem cell graft. The CDR3 loop reads CASSPGTAGDEQYF. The CDR3 nucleotides read TGTGCCAGCTCACCCGGGACAGCGGGGGACGAGCAGTACTTC.